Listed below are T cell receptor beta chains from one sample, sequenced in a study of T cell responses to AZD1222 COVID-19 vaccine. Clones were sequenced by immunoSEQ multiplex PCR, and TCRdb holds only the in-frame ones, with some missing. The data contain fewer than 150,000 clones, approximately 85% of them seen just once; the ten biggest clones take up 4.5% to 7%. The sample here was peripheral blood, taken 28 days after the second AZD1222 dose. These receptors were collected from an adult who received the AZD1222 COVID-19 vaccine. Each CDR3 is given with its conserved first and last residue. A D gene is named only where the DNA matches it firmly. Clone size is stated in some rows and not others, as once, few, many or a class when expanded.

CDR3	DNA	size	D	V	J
CASSDGGGSYEQYF	TGTGCCAGCAGTGATGGCGGGGGCTCCTACGAGCAGTACTTC	once	TRBD2	TRBV2	TRBJ2-7
CATSPRKTGPETQYF	TGTGCCACCAGCCCCCGAAAGACAGGTCCAGAGACCCAGTACTTC	NA	NA	TRBV15	TRBJ2-5
CASSLTFIRDKMTYTF	TGTGCCAGCAGCCTTACATTCATCCGGGACAAAATGACCTACACCTTC	once	NA	TRBV5-4	TRBJ1-2
CASSQGADAEAFF	TGTGCCAGTTCCCAGGGGGCAGATGCTGAAGCTTTCTTT	NA	TRBD1	TRBV19	TRBJ1-1
CASSQGGGNTIYF	TGTGCCAGCAGCCAGGGGGGTGGAAACACCATATATTTT	once	NA	TRBV3-1/TRBV3-2	TRBJ1-3
CASSLSGGTNEKLFF	TGTGCCAGCAGTTTATCGGGGGGAACTAATGAAAAACTGTTTTTT	NA	NA	TRBV28	TRBJ1-4
CSVDTGFEPYEQYF	TGCAGCGTTGATACAGGGTTTGAGCCCTACGAGCAGTACTTC	once	NA	TRBV29-1	TRBJ2-7
CASSLTLTGSTEAFF	TGTGCCAGCAGTCTGACCCTGACAGGGAGCACTGAAGCTTTCTTT	NA	TRBD1	TRBV2	TRBJ1-1
CASSLDYGGIDTQYF	TGTGCCAGCAGCTTAGACTACGGGGGCATAGATACGCAGTATTTT	NA	NA	TRBV7-9	TRBJ2-3
CSVGDRTEPYTF	TGCAGCGTTGGGGATAGGACGGAGCCCTACACCTTC	NA	NA	TRBV29-1	TRBJ1-2
CASSRGGTGVGEAFF	TGTGCCAGCAGCAGAGGTGGGACAGGGGTAGGCGAAGCTTTCTTT	NA	TRBD1	TRBV11-2	TRBJ1-1
CASSLGSISSGANVLTF	TGTGCCAGCAGCTTGGGTTCGATTAGCTCTGGGGCCAACGTCCTGACTTTC	few	NA	TRBV5-4	TRBJ2-6
CASSISGGRTEAFF	TGTGCCAGTAGTATAAGCGGTGGGCGGACTGAAGCTTTCTTT	NA	NA	TRBV19	TRBJ1-1
CASSPKGQGPGGSPLHF	TGCGCCAGCAGCCCCAAGGGACAGGGACCGGGTGGGTCACCCCTCCACTTT	NA	TRBD1	TRBV4-3	TRBJ1-6